The 12 T cell receptor beta chains below were found in one sample sequenced in a study of T-cell memory formation after mild COVID-19. One entry per CDR3 protein results from TCRdb running MiXCR on the 5' RACE reads. The sample has under 250,000 distinct CDR3 sequences, around 8.8% seen once. Sample: PBMCs or a T cell subset sorted from them (not recorded which). These receptors were collected from a man younger than 35 who had mild COVID-19 (a few samples of this study predate the infection). Cell type and time point are not known.

The chain uses TRBV4-1 and TRBJ2-1; TRBD1 matches at 9 bases. CDR3 length: 16 residues. Germline CDR1 is MGHRA and CDR2 is YSYEKL. J lost 8 bases, V lost 3 bases, and 11 bases had no gene match. CDR3 residues: CASSHPTWTGVDEQFF. In DNA form, the CDR3 reads TGCGCCAGCAGCCATCCTACCTGGACAGGGGTAGATGAGCAGTTCTTC.

This rearrangement joins TRBV7-9 to TRBJ1-6; tentatively, D is TRBD1 (5 bases). The length of the CDR3 is 14 residues. Deletions cut 4 bases from V and 8 bases from J, with 12 bases between. Germline V gives CDR1 SEHNR, CDR2 FQNEAQ (reference sequence). CDR3 nucleotides: TGTGCCAGCAGCTCTGAGGGACCATATTCACCCCTCCACTTT. Translated, it gives CASSSEGPYSPLHF.

This chain uses TRBV5-1 with TRBJ1-4; maybe TRBD1 (6 bases). Germline-derived CDR1 and CDR2 are SGHRS and YFSETQ. V was shortened by 0 bases and J by 4 bases, with 25 bases between the two germline ends. The CDR3 loop spans 20 amino acids. CDR3 nucleotides: TGCGCCAGCAGCTTGGTCGGGACAAGGCGCGCCCAATCCAATAATGAAAAACTGTTTTTT. Amino acids: CASSLVGTRRAQSNNEKLFF.

The rearrangement joins TRBV20-1 to TRBJ1-5; possibly TRBD1 for D (6 bases). Germline CDR1 is DFQATT and CDR2 is SNEGSKA (reference sequence). This CDR3 contains 16 residues. V was shortened by 2 bases and J by 5 bases, with 19 bases between the two germline ends. CDR3 protein: CSARSRGRDWDQPQHF. The CDR3 DNA sequence: TGCAGTGCTAGATCCAGGGGCAGGGACTGGGATCAGCCCCAGCATTTT.

This clonotype was seen only a few times. V usage is TRBV29-1 and J usage is TRBJ2-4; 12 nucleotides line up with TRBD2. Germline CDR1 and CDR2: SQVTM and ANQGSEA. This CDR3 contains 16 residues. The junction had 15 bases not matched to a gene; V was cut back by 6 bases and J by 9 bases. As DNA, the CDR3 is TGCAGCGTCCAGCGACTAGCGGGGGCCCTTGAAGGCATTCAGTACTTC. Protein: CSVQRLAGALEGIQYF.

This clonotype was counted many times. This chain uses TRBV6-2 or TRBV6-3 with TRBJ2-1; D remains ambiguous. The CDR3 loop spans 16 amino acids. Germline CDR1 reads MNHEY; CDR2 reads SVGEGT. The V gene lost 5 bases and the J gene lost 0 bases, with 14 bases spanning the gap. CDR3 nucleotide sequence: TGTGCCAGCAGTCCACACAGCCGTTACTCCTACAATGAGCAGTTCTTC. Translation: CASSPHSRYSYNEQFF.

This chain joins TRBV4-1 and TRBJ2-5, with 7 bases that match TRBD1. This CDR3 is 17 amino acids long. The V and J ends lost 1 base and 5 bases, in that order; junction bases with no gene match: 13. Germline V gene lookup returns CDR1 MGHRA and CDR2 YSYEKL. The CDR3 nucleotides read TGCGCCAGCAGCCAAGGACAGGGCCGAACCTGGGGCGAGACCCAGTACTTC. Amino acids: CASSQGQGRTWGETQYF.

This clonotype showed up just a few times. The gene calls are TRBV20-1 and TRBJ1-5; D not resolved. CDR3 length: 14 amino acids. Trimming took 0 bases from V and 2 from J, leaving 8 bases between them. Germline V gene lookup returns CDR1 DFQATT and CDR2 SNEGSKA (reference sequence). CDR3 sequence: CSARDSTGNQPQHF. The DNA of the CDR3 is TGCAGTGCTAGAGATTCCACAGGCAATCAGCCCCAGCATTTT.

The chain employs TRBV4-1 and TRBJ1-2; 10 nucleotides match TRBD1. The CDR3 sequence is 16 residues long. The germline V gene has CDR1 MGHRA and CDR2 YSYEKL. V lost 1 base to trimming and J lost 3 bases; unmatched junction nucleotides: 5. In DNA form, the CDR3 reads TGCGCCAGCAGCCAAGCGACAGGGGGCTTGGACTATGGCTACACCTTC. This sequence encodes CASSQATGGLDYGYTF.

This sequence joins TRBV29-1 and TRBJ1-5; 7 bases align to TRBD1. This CDR3 contains 13 residues. Germline V gene data show CDR1 as SQVTM and CDR2 as ANQGSEA. Trimming at V came to 7 bases and at J to 4 bases, leaving 7 bases not matched to a gene. The CDR3 coding sequence is TGCAGCGCTGCCCCAGGGGGGAATCAGCCCCAGCATTTT. It specifies CSAAPGGNQPQHF.

This clonotype was detected only a few times. This chain connects TRBV2 to TRBJ1-3; 7 bases fit TRBD1. The CDR3 is 13 amino acids. Trimming cost V 9 bases and J 2 bases; bases outside gene matches: 4. CDR1 and CDR2 from the germline V gene are SNHLY and FYNNEI. This chain's CDR3 is CASNGQAGNTIYF. CDR3 DNA sequence: TGTGCCAGTAACGGACAGGCTGGAAACACCATATATTTT.

In this sample, this clonotype turned up a few times. V usage is TRBV6-5 and J usage is TRBJ1-2; 8 bases are shared with TRBD1. There are 13 residues in the CDR3. The germline V gene has CDR1 MNHEY and CDR2 SVGAGI. The J segment lost 8 bases and the V segment lost 4 bases, leaving 6 bases of the junction unmatched. The CDR3 sequence is CASSFGQGRGYTF. In nucleotides, the CDR3 is TGTGCCAGCAGTTTTGGACAGGGAAGGGGCTACACCTTC.